Presented here are 32 T cell receptor beta chains from one specimen sequenced in a study of T cells in Graves' hyperthyroidism and ophthalmopathy (dated by TCRdb to between 2017 and 2020). Library preparation used multiplex PCR. Sequencing relied on an Illumina HiSeq 2000. Amplification of TCR beta CDR3 regions was carried out from RNA transcripts. For the first round of RT-PCR on the TCR CDR3, the HTBI primer set was used together with the Qiagen OneStep RT-PCR kit. TCRdb reanalyzed the raw reads on its own, using fastp at Q25 for trimming and MiXCR for clone calling, and kept in-frame beta chains. Rows merge per CDR3 protein into single entries with the most common DNA and genes. In all, the sample holds fewer than 250,000 distinct CDR3 sequences, and about 15% of those were seen once. Clones ranked in the top ten supply approximately 46% of the sample. The sequenced sample consisted of blood. The receptors originated from a man aged 50 or older with Graves' hyperthyroidism.

This clonotype was counted a few times. The rearrangement joins TRBV5-1 to TRBJ2-3; D gene unclear. With 8 bases removed from V and 1 base from J, the gap between germline ends came to 8 bases. The germline V gene encodes CDR1 SGHRS and CDR2 YFSETQ. The CDR3 runs to 12 residues. In DNA, the CDR3 is TGCGCCAGTAACAGCGGCACAGATACGCAGTATTTT. This encodes CASNSGTDTQYF.

Worth noting for this clonotype: One junction end does not reproduce the germline sequence, and a read error may be involved. The genes are TRBV9 and TRBJ2-1; D is unresolved. The CDR3 runs 12 residues. Germline CDR1 reads SGDLS; CDR2 reads YYNGEE. CDR3 DNA sequence: TGTGCCAGCAGCGTATCCTACGATGAGCAGTTCTTC. Translated, it gives CASSVSYDEQFF.

Here the CDR3 reads CASSEGHTVNYGYTF. The CDR3 DNA reads TGTGCCAGCAGTGAAGGTCATACGGTTAACTATGGCTACACCTTC. The chain uses TRBV6-1 and TRBJ1-2; D unresolved. Trimming cost V 1 base and J 1 base, with 10 bases left between them. This CDR3 has 15 amino acids. The germline gives CDR1 MNHNS, CDR2 SASEGT.

This clonotype came up a few times. This chain links TRBV27 with TRBJ1-1, with TRBD1 matching over 8 bases. The CDR3 runs 15 residues. The germline CDR1 and CDR2 sequences are MNHEY and SMNVEV (reference sequence). J lost 3 bases, V lost 6 bases, and 9 bases had no gene match. The CDR3 nucleotides read TGTGCCAGCAGGCTGACAGGGGCCGGTTACACTGAAGCTTTCTTT. Translating gives CASRLTGAGYTEAFF.

This clonotype has at least ten counts. V is TRBV28 and J is TRBJ2-1, with 13 bases matching TRBD2. The V gene end was trimmed by 8 bases and the J gene end by 2 bases; junction bases not matched to a gene: 12. The length of the CDR3 is 18 residues. CDR1 is MDHEN, CDR2 SYDVKM, per germline. The CDR3 is CASDDGLAGVGTYNEQFF. The CDR3 DNA follows: TGTGCCAGCGACGACGGACTAGCGGGAGTAGGGACCTACAATGAGCAGTTCTTC.

This clonotype was counted many times. The chain couples TRBV6-2 or TRBV6-3 to TRBJ2-6; D is uncertain. Germline V gives CDR1 MNHEY, CDR2 SVGEGT. The CDR3 totals 13 residues. V lost 6 bases and J lost 4, with 7 bases in between. CDR3 residues: CASSQRGANVLTF. CDR3 coding DNA: TGTGCCAGCAGCCAACGGGGGGCCAACGTCCTGACTTTC.

This clonotype was observed many times. CDR3 loop: CASTGEWGSYNEQFF. The CDR3 DNA reads TGTGCCAGCACCGGCGAATGGGGCTCCTACAATGAGCAGTTCTTC. The chain has TRBV7-8 and TRBJ2-1; D unresolved. This CDR3 contains 15 residues. V was cut by 7 bases and J by 0 bases, with 13 bases left in between. The germline V gene encodes CDR1 SGHVS and CDR2 FQNEAQ.

This clonotype has ten or more counts. This chain connects TRBV5-1 to TRBJ2-7, with 10 bases aligning to TRBD2. The CDR3 runs 14 residues. From germline, CDR1 is SGHRS and CDR2 YFSETQ. The ends lost 5 bases at V and 2 bases at J; junction bases unmatched: 4. CDR3 residues: CASSVAGGPYEQYF. The CDR3 bases are TGCGCCAGCAGTGTAGCGGGAGGCCCCTACGAGCAGTACTTC. The entire variable domain, with the rest obtained from reference TRBV5-1 and TRBJ2-7, is as follows: KAGVTQTPRYLIKTRGQQVTLSCSPISGHRSVSWYQQTPGQGLQFLFEYFSETQRNKGNFPGRFSGRQFSNSRSEMNVSTLELGDSALYLCASSVAGGPYEQYFGPGTRLTVT.

This clonotype has a count of ten or more. V and J are TRBV6-9 and TRBJ2-3, with 9 bases fitting TRBD2. The CDR3 is 18 residues long. With V trimmed by 5 bases and J by 5 bases, 17 bases remained unmatched. Germline loops: CDR1 MNHGY, CDR2 SVAAGI. This CDR3 reads CASSTLPASGIVLDTQYF. Here the CDR3 DNA reads TGTGCCAGCAGTACCCTCCCCGCTAGCGGGATCGTTTTAGATACGCAGTATTTT.

The sample holds many counts of this clonotype. The CDR3 loop reads CASSSPRGQWTEAFF. In DNA form, the CDR3 reads TGTGCCAGCAGTTCCCCCAGGGGGCAGTGGACTGAAGCTTTCTTT. The chain carries TRBV12-3 or TRBV12-4 and TRBJ1-1; 8 bases match TRBD1. This CDR3 is 15 amino acids long. Trimming removed 4 bases from V and 5 bases from J; junction bases left unmatched: 9.

The table lists this clonotype with many counts. The chain uses TRBV11-3 and TRBJ2-4, with TRBD1 matching over 7 bases. Germline CDR1 is SGHNT and CDR2 is YENEEA. Trimming took 5 bases from V and 7 from J; bases not matched to a gene: 11. This CDR3 contains 15 residues. CDR3 residues: CASSGTGTAMNIQYF. As DNA, the CDR3 is TGTGCCAGCAGCGGAACCGGGACAGCTATGAACATTCAGTACTTC.

Ten or more counts support this clonotype. The V call is TRBV6-1, the J call TRBJ2-3; perhaps TRBD2 as D (5 bases). This CDR3 spans 16 amino acids. V was trimmed by 5 bases and J by 0 bases, leaving 15 bases between them. Germline-derived CDR1 and CDR2 are MNHNS and SASEGT. CDR3 sequence: CASSPQGGTSTDTQYF. The CDR3 DNA reads TGTGCCAGCAGTCCCCAAGGAGGTACTAGCACAGATACGCAGTATTTT.

The J gene is TRBJ2-2, the V gene TRBV5-5, with D possibly TRBD1 on 5 matching bases. Germline V lookup: CDR1 SGHKS, CDR2 YYEKEE (reference sequence). V dropped 1 base and J dropped 6 bases, with 22 bases sitting between them. The CDR3 spans 18 residues. Here the CDR3 DNA reads TGTGCCAGCAGCTTGTCGCCTATCGTGGGGCAGGTATCCGGGGAGCTGTTTTTT. This gives the protein CASSLSPIVGQVSGELFF.

This rearrangement joins TRBV6-1 to TRBJ1-5, with no clear D. Germline CDR1 is MNHNS and CDR2 is SASEGT. The CDR3 loop spans 15 amino acids. Trimming removed 5 bases at V and 3 bases at J, with 14 bases between. CDR3 coding DNA: TGTGCCAGCAGTTATGACCTGGGGAACAATCAGCCCCAGCATTTT. Residues: CASSYDLGNNQPQHF.

This clonotype showed up many times. The gene calls are TRBV6-1 and TRBJ2-1; D might be TRBD1 (6 bases). From germline, CDR1 is MNHNS and CDR2 SASEGT. The CDR3 length is 15 residues. Trimming took 5 bases from V and 2 from J, leaving 13 bases between them. This CDR3 is CASSLGAGAYNEQFF. In nucleotides, the CDR3 is TGTGCCAGCAGTCTCGGGGCAGGGGCCTACAATGAGCAGTTCTTC.

This clonotype has a count of ten or more. The chain is built from TRBV2 and TRBJ1-5; D might be TRBD1 (6 bases). Germline assignment: CDR1 SNHLY and CDR2 FYNNEI. Trimming left V 5 bases short and J 5 bases short, with 13 bases between. The CDR3 totals 14 residues. CDR3: CASSPGYRDQPQHF. The CDR3 bases are TGTGCCAGCAGTCCTGGGTACAGGGATCAGCCCCAGCATTTT.

The V gene is TRBV27, the J gene TRBJ2-7; TRBD2 matches 7 bases. CDR1 is MNHEY, CDR2 SMNVEV, per germline (reference sequence). This CDR3 has 14 residues. The V and J ends lost 4 bases and 5 bases, in that order; junction bases with no gene match: 8. CDR3 nucleotide sequence: TGTGCCAGCAGTTACTCGGGGAGGGGAGACGAGCAGTACTTC. This codes for CASSYSGRGDEQYF.

This clonotype was counted ten times or more. CDR3 in DNA: TGTGCCTGGGGGACAGGGTTTTTCTCACCCCTCCACTTT. It encodes CAWGTGFFSPLHF. The chain joins TRBV30 to TRBJ1-6; 9 bases line up with TRBD1. The V and J ends lost 5 bases and 10 bases, in that order; junction bases with no gene match: 6. The CDR3 runs 13 residues. Germline V gene sequence: CDR1 GTSNPN, CDR2 SVGIG (reference sequence).

This clonotype was observed at least ten times. The chain combines TRBV12-3 or TRBV12-4 with TRBJ2-5; D not resolved. There are 12 residues in the CDR3. V was clipped by 7 bases and J by 3 bases, with 9 bases between them. The chain's CDR3 is CASIGRKETQYF. CDR3 nucleotide sequence: TGTGCCAGCATCGGGCGGAAAGAGACCCAGTACTTC.

The rearrangement uses TRBV7-3 and TRBJ2-3, with 10 nucleotides matching TRBD2. CDR3 length: 16 residues. Germline V CDR1 and CDR2: SGHTA, FQGTGA. V shed 5 bases, J shed 6 bases, and the junction held 11 bases outside the gene matches. The CDR3 sequence: CASSISGRAVRDTQYF. The CDR3 DNA reads TGTGCCAGCAGCATAAGCGGGAGGGCGGTCCGGGATACGCAGTATTTT. Full variable domain (rest looked up from reference TRBV7-3 and TRBJ2-3): GAGVSQTPSNKVTEKGKYVELRCDPISGHTALYWYRQSLGQGPEFLIYFQGTGAADDSGLPNDRFFAVRPEGSVSTLKIQRTERGDSAVYLCASSISGRAVRDTQYFGPGTRLTVL.

This clonotype was detected ten times or more. The chain carries TRBV28 and TRBJ2-7; D not resolved. CDR3 length equals 12 residues. Germline CDR1 is MDHEN and CDR2 is SYDVKM. The V end was cut by 4 bases, the J end by 7 bases, with 11 bases between. The CDR3 loop is CASSSPGVEQYF. The CDR3 DNA reads as TGTGCCAGCAGTTCCCCAGGCGTAGAGCAGTACTTC.

This clonotype was detected many times. This sequence joins TRBV12-3 or TRBV12-4 and TRBJ2-5; a weak D match, TRBD1 (6 bases). The length of the CDR3 is 16 residues. V lost 4 bases to trimming and J lost 4 bases, with 19 bases between them. CDR3 DNA sequence: TGTGCCAGCAGTTCGCCGCCACAGGGCGTGAGAGAGACCCAGTACTTC. Residues: CASSSPPQGVRETQYF.

This clonotype was observed many times. The chain has TRBV18 and TRBJ2-7, with 7 bases fitting TRBD1. The ends lost 6 bases at V and 5 bases at J; junction bases unmatched: 7. The germline gives CDR1 KGHSH, CDR2 LQKENI. The CDR3 runs 13 residues. The CDR3 spells CASSRQGADEQYF. CDR3 coding DNA: TGTGCCAGCTCCAGACAGGGAGCGGACGAGCAGTACTTC.

The chain is built from TRBV24-1 and TRBJ2-2; no definite D call. The CDR3 extends over 12 amino acids. CDR1 and CDR2 (germline): KGHDR, SFDVKD. V lost 6 bases, J lost 6 bases, and 7 bases lay in between. The CDR3 region is CATSPRPGELFF. CDR3 DNA: TGTGCCACCAGTCCCCGCCCCGGGGAGCTGTTTTTT.

The chain links TRBV28 to TRBJ2-5, with TRBD1 identical over 12 bases. V was pared by 6 bases and J by 5 bases, with 13 bases of the junction left unmatched. The germline V gene encodes CDR1 MDHEN and CDR2 SYDVKM. The CDR3 contains 17 residues. The CDR3 region has the DNA TGTGCCAGCAGAGATACCCCGGGACAGGGGGCCTGGGAGACCCAGTACTTC. Residues: CASRDTPGQGAWETQYF.

This clonotype was recorded at least ten times. The rearrangement uses TRBV18 and TRBJ1-1; D is unclear. The germline V gene encodes CDR1 KGHSH and CDR2 LQKENI. The CDR3 has 14 residues. V was clipped by 2 bases and J by 4 bases, with 11 bases between them. DNA for the CDR3: TGTGCCAGCTCACCAAGCCAAAAGGGCACTGAAGCTTTCTTT. The encoded protein is CASSPSQKGTEAFF.

This clonotype occurred many times. J is TRBJ1-5 and V is TRBV10-3; TRBD1 matches at 11 bases. Trimming cost V 3 bases and J 9 bases; bases outside gene matches: 13. Germline V gene data show CDR1 as ENHRY and CDR2 as SYGVKD. The CDR3 has 17 residues. CDR3 nucleotides: TGTGCCATCAGTGACCGGGACAGGGGGGGAATCTATCCGCCCCAGCATTTT. Translation gives CAISDRDRGGIYPPQHF.

This clonotype occurred many times. The chain joins TRBV12-3 or TRBV12-4 to TRBJ1-5; tentative D call: TRBD1 (6 bases). The CDR3 is 16 amino acids. V was trimmed by 4 bases and J by 0 bases, leaving 13 bases between them. The DNA of the CDR3 is TGTGCCAGCAGTTGGTCGGACAGCCATAGCAATCAGCCCCAGCATTTT. It specifies CASSWSDSHSNQPQHF.

This clonotype was counted ten times or more. The V call is TRBV28, the J call TRBJ1-1; maybe TRBD1 (6 bases). The CDR3 has 15 residues. Germline loops: CDR1 MDHEN, CDR2 SYDVKM. The germline V and J ends were trimmed by 2 bases and 1 base, with 11 bases remaining between them. CDR3 amino acids: CASSLMDSKNTEAFF. Written as DNA, the CDR3 is TGTGCCAGCAGTTTAATGGACAGCAAGAACACTGAAGCTTTCTTT.

This clonotype came up many times. The gene calls are TRBV18 and TRBJ2-1; D may be TRBD2 (6 bases). V gave up 2 bases and J gave up 10 bases, with 15 bases separating them. Looked up from germline, CDR1 is KGHSH and CDR2 is LQKENI. CDR3 length: 14 residues. For the CDR3, the DNA is TGTGCCAGCTCACCATTGCGGGATCTCGGCGAGCAGTTCTTC. Translated: CASSPLRDLGEQFF.

Ten or more counts support this clonotype. The gene calls are TRBV12-3 or TRBV12-4 and TRBJ1-5, with 7 positions matching TRBD1. V lost 6 bases and J lost 3; bases outside the gene matches: 8. The CDR3 loop spans 15 amino acids. The CDR3 DNA sequence: TGTGCCAGCAGCCGCGGACAGGTGGACAATCAGCCCCAGCATTTT. Translation: CASSRGQVDNQPQHF.

This clonotype was observed a few times. The rearrangement joins TRBV10-3 to TRBJ2-5; possible D gene TRBD2, 6 bases. The length of the CDR3 is 16 residues. V was cut by 2 bases and J by 0 bases, with 13 bases left in between. Per the germline V gene, CDR1 is ENHRY and CDR2 is SYGVKD. The CDR3 here is CAISEKGLEYQETQYF. The CDR3 DNA follows: TGTGCCATCAGTGAGAAGGGACTCGAGTACCAAGAGACCCAGTACTTC.